This passage covers 22 T cell receptor beta chains from one sample sequenced in a study of CD8 T cells in ankylosing spondylitis. Study outcomes and limitations: Characteristic, it appeared, of ankylosing spondylitis blood was a TCR beta motif of roughly eight highly homologous variants.

TCRdb reprocessed the 5' RACE reads with MiXCR, giving one entry per CDR3 protein. The data contain approximately 500,000 distinct CDR3 sequences, more than 9.5% of them singletons. Antigens of these TCRs are unknown. What was sequenced was blood, either unsorted or a sorted T cell fraction (not recorded which). The receptors shown here come from a male donor with ankylosing spondylitis.

The V call is TRBV27, the J call TRBJ2-7; tentative D call: TRBD1 (5 bases). V was trimmed by 5 bases and J by 7 bases, leaving 12 bases between them. Germline loops: CDR1 MNHEY, CDR2 SMNVEV (reference sequence). This CDR3 has 12 amino acids. The CDR3: CASSDHRQEQYF. The CDR3 coding sequence is TGTGCCAGCAGTGACCACCGACAGGAGCAGTACTTC.

The chain joins TRBV7-6 to TRBJ1-6; D not resolved. The V gene's germline CDR1 is SGHVS and CDR2 FNYEAQ. The V gene lost 1 base and the J gene lost 11 bases, with 12 bases spanning the gap. This CDR3 is built from 14 residues. As DNA, the CDR3 is TGTGCCAGCAGCTTAGGTGGCCGCACCGCACCCCTCCACTTT. Amino acids: CASSLGGRTAPLHF.

This clonotype was seen more than once but under ten times. CDR3 sequence: CASSHPEWDPDTQYF. In nucleotides, the CDR3 is TGTGCCAGCAGCCATCCAGAATGGGATCCAGATACGCAGTATTTT. The V and J genes are TRBV7-9 and TRBJ2-3; D unresolved. Germline V gene data show CDR1 as SEHNR and CDR2 as FQNEAQ (reference sequence). The V end lost 5 bases, the J end lost 4 bases, and 16 bases lay between the germline ends. The CDR3 length is 15 residues.

The table lists this clonotype with a few counts. V usage is TRBV11-1 and J usage is TRBJ2-7; TRBD2 is a possible D gene (6 bases). The V gene's germline CDR1 is SGHAT and CDR2 FQDESV (reference sequence). The V end was cut by 0 bases, the J end by 0 bases, with 18 bases between. CDR3 length: 18 amino acids. The CDR3 reads CASSLAGRRDGGSYEQYV. CDR3 DNA: TGTGCCAGCAGCTTAGCGGGCAGGAGGGATGGGGGCTCCTACGAGCAGTACGTC.

This clonotype was seen repeatedly, ten times or more. The chain employs TRBV5-1 and TRBJ2-5; D gene ambiguous. The germline V gene has CDR1 SGHRS and CDR2 YFSETQ. The V end lost 0 bases, the J end lost 1 base, and 13 bases lay between the germline ends. The CDR3 covers 16 residues. The CDR3 region is CASSLVGATPQETQYF. As DNA, the CDR3 is TGCGCCAGCAGCTTGGTAGGAGCGACACCCCAAGAGACCCAGTACTTC. Full variable domain (missing parts from reference TRBV5-1 and TRBJ2-5): KAGVTQTPRYLIKTRGQQVTLSCSPISGHRSVSWYQQTPGQGLQFLFEYFSETQRNKGNFPGRFSGRQFSNSRSEMNVSTLELGDSALYLCASSLVGATPQETQYFGPGTRLLVL.

This clonotype has ten or more counts. The V call is TRBV12-3 or TRBV12-4, the J call TRBJ2-3; tentatively, D is TRBD2 (6 bases). V lost 7 bases, J lost 6 bases, and 20 bases lay in between. The CDR3 length is 15 residues. The CDR3 nucleotides are TGTGCCAGCACTCGGGACTCCTCACTGGCGGATACGCAGTATTTT. This codes for CASTRDSSLADTQYF.

This rearrangement joins TRBV5-1 to TRBJ2-3; tentatively, D is TRBD1 or TRBD2 (6 bases each). Germline V gene sequence: CDR1 SGHRS, CDR2 YFSETQ. V lost 0 bases to trimming and J lost 1 base, with 12 bases between them. The length of the CDR3 is 16 residues. CDR3 protein: CASSLDGGRRTDTQYF. The CDR3 nucleotides are TGCGCCAGCAGCTTGGATGGGGGGCGCCGCACAGATACGCAGTATTTT.

V is TRBV5-1 and J is TRBJ2-1; D perhaps matches TRBD2 (5 bases). CDR3 length equals 13 residues. Looked up from germline, CDR1 is SGHRS and CDR2 is YFSETQ. Trimming shortened V by 0 bases and J by 9 bases, and 10 bases separated the two germline ends. CDR3 nucleotide sequence: TGCGCCAGCAGCTTGGGTCCGGCGGGTGAGCAGTTCTTC. Protein sequence: CASSLGPAGEQFF.

This clonotype was seen at least ten times. This chain joins TRBV27 and TRBJ2-7, with no clear D. V was shortened by 1 base and J by 7 bases, with 32 bases between the two germline ends. Germline V lookup: CDR1 MNHEY, CDR2 SMNVEV (reference sequence). The CDR3 sequence is 20 residues long. CDR3 coding DNA: TGTGCCAGCAGTTTATTACCCCCCGGCAGGAGAGGTTCCACTACGAATGAGCAGTACTTC. This translates into CASSLLPPGRRGSTTNEQYF.

Only a few counts were recorded for this clonotype. This chain joins TRBV11-2 and TRBJ2-1; D may be TRBD2 (6 bases). Trimming removed 5 bases at V and 0 bases at J, with 17 bases between. There are 17 residues in the CDR3. Looked up from germline, CDR1 is SGHAT and CDR2 is FQNNGV. The CDR3: CASSPLSGRSSYNEQFF. The CDR3 DNA is TGTGCCAGCAGCCCATTGAGCGGGCGGAGCTCCTACAATGAGCAGTTCTTC.

The sample holds a few counts of this clonotype. The chain recombines TRBV28 with TRBJ1-2; 10 positions match TRBD1. The V and J ends lost 8 bases and 7 bases, in that order; junction bases with no gene match: 10. The CDR3 is 14 amino acids. Germline values: CDR1 MDHEN, CDR2 SYDVKM. CDR3 region: CASWGQGFGGGYTF. DNA of the CDR3: TGTGCCAGCTGGGGACAGGGGTTTGGCGGTGGCTACACCTTC.

The V and J genes are TRBV11-3 and TRBJ2-1, with 12 bases aligning to TRBD2. The length of the CDR3 is 15 residues. Germline CDR1 SGHNT, CDR2 YENEEA. V lost 9 bases and J lost 4; bases outside the gene matches: 7. The CDR3 here is CASLAGGPSYNEQFF. DNA for the CDR3: TGTGCCAGTCTAGCGGGAGGGCCCTCTTACAATGAGCAGTTCTTC.

This clonotype was seen a few times. This rearrangement joins TRBV12-3 or TRBV12-4 to TRBJ2-1, with D perhaps matching TRBD1 (6 bases). Trimming removed 6 bases at V and 0 bases at J, with 15 bases between. The CDR3 is made up of 16 amino acids. The CDR3 here is CASRLRGRSSYNEQFF. CDR3 nucleotide sequence: TGTGCCAGCAGGTTAAGGGGGAGAAGCTCCTACAATGAGCAGTTCTTC.

This chain links TRBV20-1 with TRBJ1-1; the D gene is possibly TRBD1 (5 bases). CDR1 is DFQATT and CDR2 is SNEGSKA in the germline V gene (reference sequence). Trimming left V 5 bases short and J 7 bases short, with 23 bases between. The CDR3 loop spans 15 amino acids. CDR3 sequence (DNA): TGCAGTGCTGCCGGGATAGGGGCGCGGAGAGTTGAAGCTTTCTTT. Translating gives CSAAGIGARRVEAFF.

The rearrangement uses TRBV28 and TRBJ2-3; 12 bases are shared with TRBD2. After removal of 3 bases from V and 3 bases from J, the junction contained 7 bases not matched to a gene. Germline V lookup: CDR1 MDHEN, CDR2 SYDVKM. The CDR3 sequence is 17 residues long. For the CDR3, the DNA is TGTGCCAGCAGTTTTAACCCGACTAGCGGGAGAACAGATACGCAGTATTTT. Protein: CASSFNPTSGRTDTQYF. Filled out from reference TRBV28 and TRBJ2-3, the complete variable domain reads DVKVTQSSRYLVKRTGEKVFLECVQDMDHENMFWYRQDPGLGLRLIYFSYDVKMKEKGDIPEGYSVSREKKERFSLILESASTNQTSMYLCASSFNPTSGRTDTQYFGPGTRLTVL.

The table lists this clonotype with a few counts. The chain is built from TRBV5-1 and TRBJ1-6; D is possibly TRBD1 (5 bases). V dropped 4 bases and J dropped 9 bases, with 17 bases sitting between them. Germline CDR1 is SGHRS and CDR2 is YFSETQ. This CDR3 is built from 15 residues. Written as DNA, the CDR3 is TGCGCCAGCAGCCCTGACGGGACCGGCGGTTCACCCCTCCACTTT. Translated: CASSPDGTGGSPLHF.

This clonotype was seen a few times. The gene calls are TRBV14 and TRBJ2-3; no reliable D call. The ends were cut back, 9 bases at V and 0 bases at J, with 22 bases in the middle. The CDR3 totals 17 residues. CDR1 is SGHDN and CDR2 is FVKESK in the germline V gene. CDR3: CARILVKRHTSTDTQYF. DNA for the CDR3: TGTGCCAGAATCCTAGTTAAAAGACATACTAGCACAGATACGCAGTATTTT. The variable domain in full, completed from reference TRBV14 and TRBJ2-3, reads EAGVTQFPSHSVIEKGQTVTLRCDPISGHDNLYWYRRVMGKEIKFLLHFVKESKQDESGMPNNRFLAERTGGTYSTLKVQPAELEDSGVYFCARILVKRHTSTDTQYFGPGTRLTVL.

V usage is TRBV7-9 and J usage is TRBJ2-1; TRBD2 aligns across 8 bases. The trim removed 5 bases at V and 8 bases at J, leaving 14 bases unmatched. The CDR3 is 16 residues long. CDR1 SEHNR and CDR2 FQNEAQ come from the germline V gene (reference sequence). CDR3 nucleotide sequence: TGTGCCAGCAGCGGGAAGCGGGAGCGTAATTGGGATGAGCAGTTCTTC. Its translation is CASSGKRERNWDEQFF.

V gene TRBV5-6 combines with J gene TRBJ2-5; maybe TRBD1 (5 bases). V gave up 6 bases and J gave up 5 bases, with 20 bases separating them. The V gene's germline CDR1 is SGHDT and CDR2 YYEEEE. This CDR3 is 15 amino acids long. CDR3 bases: TGTGCCAGCAACCTAAAGAAGGGGTCGGGCGAGACCCAGTACTTC. Protein: CASNLKKGSGETQYF.

V and J are TRBV7-9 and TRBJ2-1; D may be TRBD2 (5 bases). The CDR3 extends over 14 amino acids. Germline V gene sequence: CDR1 SEHNR, CDR2 FQNEAQ (reference sequence). The V gene lost 5 bases and the J gene lost 8 bases, with 16 bases spanning the gap. DNA of the CDR3: TGTGCCAGCAGCCCGGGCTTAGCGTTGTATGAGCAGTTCTTC. This encodes CASSPGLALYEQFF. The full variable domain, its missing parts supplied by reference TRBV7-9 and TRBJ2-1, is DTGVSQNPRHKITKRGQNVTFRCDPISEHNRLYWYRQTLGQGPEFLTYFQNEAQLEKSRLLSDRFSAERPKGSFSTLEIQRTEQGDSAMYLCASSPGLALYEQFFGPGTRLTVL.

There are many counts of this clonotype. The gene calls are TRBV12-3 or TRBV12-4 and TRBJ2-6; the D is unclear. The V and J ends lost 6 bases and 3 bases respectively, with 9 bases between them. The CDR3 extends over 14 amino acids. For the CDR3, the DNA is TGTGCCAGCAGCCGCGGATTTGGGGCCAACGTCCTGACTTTC. Residues: CASSRGFGANVLTF.

This sequence joins TRBV4-1 and TRBJ2-5; D perhaps matches TRBD1 (5 bases). Germline CDR1 MGHRA, CDR2 YSYEKL. The V and J ends lost 1 base and 0 bases respectively, with 12 bases between them. The CDR3 totals 16 residues. In nucleotides, the CDR3 is TGCGCCAGCAGCCAAGTCCCAGGACACGACCAAGAGACCCAGTACTTC. Protein sequence: CASSQVPGHDQETQYF.